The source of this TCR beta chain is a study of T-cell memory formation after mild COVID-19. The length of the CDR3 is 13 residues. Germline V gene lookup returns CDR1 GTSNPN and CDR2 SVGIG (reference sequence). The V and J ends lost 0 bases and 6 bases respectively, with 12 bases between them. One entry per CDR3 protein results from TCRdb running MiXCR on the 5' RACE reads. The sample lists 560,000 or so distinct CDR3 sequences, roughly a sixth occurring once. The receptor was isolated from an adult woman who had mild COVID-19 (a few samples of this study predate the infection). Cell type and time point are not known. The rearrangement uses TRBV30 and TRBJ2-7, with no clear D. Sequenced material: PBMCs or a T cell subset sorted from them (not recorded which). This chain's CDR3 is CAWSVRGVSEQYF. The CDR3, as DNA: TGTGCCTGGAGTGTACGTGGGGTATCCGAGCAGTACTTC.